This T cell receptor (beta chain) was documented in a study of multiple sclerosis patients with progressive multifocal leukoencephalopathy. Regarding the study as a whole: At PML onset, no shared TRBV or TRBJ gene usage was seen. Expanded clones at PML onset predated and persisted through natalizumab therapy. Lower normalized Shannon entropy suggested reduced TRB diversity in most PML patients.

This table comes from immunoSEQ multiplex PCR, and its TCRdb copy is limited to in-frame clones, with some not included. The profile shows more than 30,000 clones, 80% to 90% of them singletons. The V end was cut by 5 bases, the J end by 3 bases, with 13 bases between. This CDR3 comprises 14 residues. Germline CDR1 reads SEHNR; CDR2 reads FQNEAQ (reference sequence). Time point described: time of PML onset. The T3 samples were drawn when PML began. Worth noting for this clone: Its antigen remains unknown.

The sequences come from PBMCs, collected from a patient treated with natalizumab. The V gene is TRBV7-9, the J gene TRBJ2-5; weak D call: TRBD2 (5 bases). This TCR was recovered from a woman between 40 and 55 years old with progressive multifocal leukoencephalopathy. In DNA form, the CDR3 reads TGTGCCAGCAGCCTCCCAACGGGAAAAGAGACCCAGTACTTC. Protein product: CASSLPTGKETQYF.